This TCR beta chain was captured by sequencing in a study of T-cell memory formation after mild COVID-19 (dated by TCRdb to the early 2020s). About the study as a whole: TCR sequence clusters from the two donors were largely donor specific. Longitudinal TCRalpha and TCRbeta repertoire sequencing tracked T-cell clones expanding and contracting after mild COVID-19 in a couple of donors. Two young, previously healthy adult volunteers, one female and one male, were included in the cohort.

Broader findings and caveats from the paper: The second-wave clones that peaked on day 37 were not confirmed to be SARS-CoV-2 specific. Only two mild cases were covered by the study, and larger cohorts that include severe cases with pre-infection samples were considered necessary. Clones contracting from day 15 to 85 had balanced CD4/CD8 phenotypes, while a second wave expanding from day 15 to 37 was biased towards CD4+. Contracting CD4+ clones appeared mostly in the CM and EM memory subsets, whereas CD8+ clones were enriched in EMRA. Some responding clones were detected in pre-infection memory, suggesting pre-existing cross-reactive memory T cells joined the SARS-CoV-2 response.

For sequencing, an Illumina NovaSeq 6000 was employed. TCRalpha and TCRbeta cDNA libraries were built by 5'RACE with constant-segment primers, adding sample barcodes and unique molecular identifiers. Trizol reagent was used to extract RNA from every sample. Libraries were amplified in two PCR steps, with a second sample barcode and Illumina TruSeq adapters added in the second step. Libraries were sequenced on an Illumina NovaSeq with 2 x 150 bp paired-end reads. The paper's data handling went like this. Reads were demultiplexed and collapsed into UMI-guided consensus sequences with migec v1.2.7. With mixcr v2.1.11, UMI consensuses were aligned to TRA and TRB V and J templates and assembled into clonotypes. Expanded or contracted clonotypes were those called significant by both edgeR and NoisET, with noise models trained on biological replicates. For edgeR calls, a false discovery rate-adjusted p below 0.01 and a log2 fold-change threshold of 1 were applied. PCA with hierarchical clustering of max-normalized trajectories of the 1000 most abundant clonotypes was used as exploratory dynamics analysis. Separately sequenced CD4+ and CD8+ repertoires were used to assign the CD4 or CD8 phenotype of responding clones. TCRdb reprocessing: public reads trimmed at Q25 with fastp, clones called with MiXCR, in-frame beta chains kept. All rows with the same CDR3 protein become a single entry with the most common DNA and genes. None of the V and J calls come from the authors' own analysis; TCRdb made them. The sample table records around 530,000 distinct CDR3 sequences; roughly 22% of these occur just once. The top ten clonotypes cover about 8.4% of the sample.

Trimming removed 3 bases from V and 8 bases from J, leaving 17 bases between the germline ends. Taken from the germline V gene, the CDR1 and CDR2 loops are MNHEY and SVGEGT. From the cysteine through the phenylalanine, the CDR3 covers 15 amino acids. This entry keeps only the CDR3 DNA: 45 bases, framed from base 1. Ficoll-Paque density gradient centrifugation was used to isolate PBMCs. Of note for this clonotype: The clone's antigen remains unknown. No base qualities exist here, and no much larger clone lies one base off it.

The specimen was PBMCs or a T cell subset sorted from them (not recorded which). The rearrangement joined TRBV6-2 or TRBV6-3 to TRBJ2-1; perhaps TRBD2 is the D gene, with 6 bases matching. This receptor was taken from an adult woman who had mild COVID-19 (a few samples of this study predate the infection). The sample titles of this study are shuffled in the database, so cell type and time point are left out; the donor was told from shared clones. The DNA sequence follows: TGTGCCAGCAGTTATTACGGGACTCCGGCCGATGAGCAGTTCTTC. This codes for CASSYYGTPADEQFF.